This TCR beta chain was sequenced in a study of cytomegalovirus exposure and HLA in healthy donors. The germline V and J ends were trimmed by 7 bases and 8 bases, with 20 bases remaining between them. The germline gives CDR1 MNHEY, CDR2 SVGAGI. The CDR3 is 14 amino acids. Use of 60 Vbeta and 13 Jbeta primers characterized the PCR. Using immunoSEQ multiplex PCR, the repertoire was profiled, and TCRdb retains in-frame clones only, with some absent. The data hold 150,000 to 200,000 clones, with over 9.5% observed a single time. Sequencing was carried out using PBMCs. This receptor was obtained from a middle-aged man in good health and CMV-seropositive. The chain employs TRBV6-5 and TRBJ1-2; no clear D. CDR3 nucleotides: TGTGCCAGCACCTCCAAGATCCGAGGCGGAGGCTACACCTTC. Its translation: CASTSKIRGGGYTF.